This is a list of T cell receptor beta chains from one sample in a study of blood T cell repertoires in COVID-19. The method was immunoSEQ multiplex PCR; TCRdb's version includes in-frame clones alone and lacks a portion of them. The data show about 75,000 clones, 88% seen once. Input material: peripheral blood. These receptors all come from a human donor in a cohort sampled during active COVID-19. Both conserved end residues are part of each CDR3. D genes are given only for firm matches. Clone size is not always given. Where it is, it says once, few, many or a class for expanded clones.

cdr3_nt cdr3_aa clone_size j_call v_call d_call
TGCGCCAGCAGCCCAACCGGGACAGGGGGTTTACGGGGGCAGTTCTTC CASSPTGTGGLRGQFF once TRBJ2-1 TRBV5-1 TRBD1
TGTGCCAGCAGCTTAAGATCCCGGGTTGAAAATGAGCAGTTCTTC CASSLRSRVENEQFF . TRBJ2-1 TRBV7-9 .
TGCGCCAGCAGCTTGGCCACAGGTTCTGCTGGAAACACCATATATTTT CASSLATGSAGNTIYF . TRBJ1-3 TRBV5-1 .
TGTGCCAGCAGTTTGCGGGGGCCTAATGAAAAACTGTTTTTT CASSLRGPNEKLFF . TRBJ1-4 TRBV28 .
TGTGCCAGTAGTATAAGAATCCTCCTAGACCACTACAATGAGCAGTTCTTC CASSIRILLDHYNEQFF . TRBJ2-1 TRBV19 .
TGTGCCAGCAGCCCCTTCGTAGCCAGGGAAGAGCCCCAGCATTTT CASSPFVAREEPQHF . TRBJ1-5 TRBV4-2 .
TGTGCCAGCAGTTATCAACGGGCGGGCTCCTACGAGCAGTACTTC CASSYQRAGSYEQYF few TRBJ2-7 TRBV6-2/TRBV6-3 .
TGTGCCAGCAGCTTAACGACCGGGACTAGCAATGAGCAGTTCTTC CASSLTTGTSNEQFF . TRBJ2-1 TRBV11-2 TRBD2
TGTGCCAGTAAACGGGCAGGGGATTCAGTGGATGGCTACACCTTC CASKRAGDSVDGYTF once TRBJ1-2 TRBV19 .
TGTGCCTGGAGCCGAACTGAGAACTATGGCTACACCTTC CAWSRTENYGYTF . TRBJ1-2 TRBV30 .
TGTGCCACCAGCAGGGTACAGGGTAGGGTTCCAGATACGCAGTATTTT CATSRVQGRVPDTQYF . TRBJ2-3 TRBV15 .
TGTGCCAGCAGCTTCCGGGACACGAGAAATGAAAAACTGTTTTTT CASSFRDTRNEKLFF . TRBJ1-4 TRBV9 .
TGTGCCAGCAGCCACGTGACTAGCGGGAGGGAGACCCAGTACTTC CASSHVTSGRETQYF . TRBJ2-5 TRBV3-1/TRBV3-2 TRBD2
TGTGCCAGCAGACCGGGACAGCCGCCGCGCGCCAAAAACATTCAGTACTTC CASRPGQPPRAKNIQYF . TRBJ2-4 TRBV28 TRBD1
TGTGCCAGCTCACCACCTGGGGCAGGGTTTGGTTCTGGAAACACCATATATTTT CASSPPGAGFGSGNTIYF . TRBJ1-3 TRBV18 .
TGTGCCAGCAGCTTAGGGGGGACAGGGGAGAGGTACGAGCAGTACTTC CASSLGGTGERYEQYF . TRBJ2-7 TRBV11-2 TRBD1
TGTGCCAGCAGTGGCAGGACAGGGCATACTGAAGCTTTCTTT CASSGRTGHTEAFF few TRBJ1-1 TRBV6-6 TRBD1
TGTGCCAGCAGTCCATGGGGCACCTTGAACACCGGGGAGCTGTTTTTT CASSPWGTLNTGELFF . TRBJ2-2 TRBV28 .
TGCGCCAGCAGCTTGTTGGCCGGGACAGGGCAATTGAACACTGAAGCTTTCTTT CASSLLAGTGQLNTEAFF . TRBJ1-1 TRBV5-1 TRBD1
TGCGCCAGCGCAGGTTCGTCCTACAATGAGCAGTTCTTC CASAGSSYNEQFF . TRBJ2-1 TRBV5-1 .
TGTGCCAGCAGTTTTGGACTAGGGTCTTACGAGCAGTACTTC CASSFGLGSYEQYF once TRBJ2-7 TRBV28 TRBD2
TGCGCCAGCAGCTCAACTAGCGGGAGGCGCCTGGAGCAGTACTTC CASSSTSGRRLEQYF . TRBJ2-7 TRBV5-1 TRBD2
TGTGCCAGCAGCTTAGTACTAGCGGGAGACCACGAGCAGTACTTC CASSLVLAGDHEQYF . TRBJ2-7 TRBV11-2 TRBD2
TGTGCCAGCAGCCCAGGGAAAGGAGAATACGAGCAGTACTTC CASSPGKGEYEQYF few TRBJ2-7 TRBV3-1/TRBV3-2 .
TGTGCCAGCTCATCCGGGACTAGCGGGAGAGAGACCCAGTACTTC CASSSGTSGRETQYF once TRBJ2-5 TRBV18 TRBD2
TGTGCCAGCAGTTCTCACAGGGGGGGGACTGAAGCTTTCTTT CASSSHRGGTEAFF . TRBJ1-1 TRBV6-5 TRBD1
TGTGCCAGCGGAGAAGGTCGAGCCACCGGGGAGCTGTTTTTT CASGEGRATGELFF . TRBJ2-2 TRBV3-1/TRBV3-2 .
TGTGCCAGCAGCCCGAGCCCGACTAGCGGGAGGGCCCCAGCCTACGAGCAGTACTTC CASSPSPTSGRAPAYEQYF . TRBJ2-7 TRBV5-8 TRBD2
TGTGCCAGCAGCTTAGCGACCTACAGGGGACTGAACTATGGCTACACCTTC CASSLATYRGLNYGYTF few TRBJ1-2 TRBV7-2 TRBD1
TGCGCCAGCAGCTCGGTGGAGGGTCGGGAGCAGTACTTC CASSSVEGREQYF . TRBJ2-7 TRBV5-1 .
TGCAGCATCCTGCCGGAAGTTCTGGCTCGGGGAGAGACCCAGTACTTC CSILPEVLARGETQYF . TRBJ2-5 TRBV29-1 .
TGTGCCAGCAGTATCCCCCCGGGACAGGGATCTGGAAACACCATATATTTT CASSIPPGQGSGNTIYF . TRBJ1-3 TRBV28 TRBD1
TGTGCCAGCAGCCAGAGAGGACAGGGGCGAGAGACCCAGTACTTC CASSQRGQGRETQYF few TRBJ2-5 TRBV3-1/TRBV3-2 TRBD1
TGTGCCAGCAGCCTACCCCGAGCCGGGGGGAGCTATGGCTACACCTTC CASSLPRAGGSYGYTF once TRBJ1-2 TRBV3-1/TRBV3-2 .
TGTGCCAGCTCTTCCGGGACAGGGTTCCACGAGCAGTACTTC CASSSGTGFHEQYF . TRBJ2-7 TRBV18 TRBD1
TGTGCCAGCAGCTCTCTGGACTCTTTCCCAAGAGGCTACACCTTC CASSSLDSFPRGYTF . TRBJ1-2 TRBV11-2 .
TGCAGCGGAGGACAGTCCTCCGGCTACACCTTC CSGGQSSGYTF . TRBJ1-2 TRBV20-1 .